The next 22 T cell receptor beta chains were all read from a single sample in a study of human T cells and chemical hapten exposure. Each CDR3 protein is one row after TCRdb ran MiXCR on the RACE reads. The data contain about 80,000 distinct CDR3 sequences, 14% of them singletons. The time point denotes: pre-sensitization, week 0. The treatment is: therapeutic diphenylcyclopropenone sensitization with weekly scalp DPC. The material was whole blood, obtained in connection with sensitization to the hapten diphenylcyclopropenone (DPC). These receptors were taken from a woman in her forties or fifties with alopecia areata. Some clones in this sample may be carry-over from other donors' samples.

This clonotype turned up a few times. V usage is TRBV11-2 and J usage is TRBJ1-1; no reliable D call. V lost 5 bases to trimming and J lost 0 bases, with 7 bases between them. In germline, CDR1 is SGHAT, CDR2 FQNNGV. The CDR3 loop spans 13 amino acids. The CDR3 reads CASSDQLNTEAFF. The CDR3 region has the DNA TGTGCCAGCAGCGACCAGTTGAACACTGAAGCTTTCTTT.

About this clonotype: No conserved phenylalanine or tryptophan is present at the end of the CDR3, so a read error is the likely explanation. The CDR3: CSARGIREKLFL. CDR3 nucleotides: TGCAGTGCTAGAGGAATAAGGGAAAAACTGTTTCTT. The chain employs TRBV20-1 and TRBJ1-4, with D unresolved. V was shortened by 1 base and J by 8 bases, with 8 bases between the two germline ends. Germline assignment: CDR1 DFQATT and CDR2 SNEGSKA (reference sequence). The CDR3 contains 12 residues.

This clonotype occurred a few times. The rearrangement links TRBV11-2 to TRBJ2-5; 9 bases match TRBD2. J gave up 7 bases and V 5 bases, and 8 bases lay outside the gene matches. There are 14 residues in the CDR3. Germline CDR1 SGHAT, CDR2 FQNNGV. CDR3 nucleotide sequence: TGTGCCAGCAGCCCAGGACTAGCGCAGGGGACCCAGTACTTC. It translates to CASSPGLAQGTQYF.

This clonotype was seen more than once but under ten times. The V gene is TRBV5-8, the J gene TRBJ2-1; D unclear. With 4 bases removed from V and 0 bases from J, the gap between germline ends came to 11 bases. The V gene's germline CDR1 is SGHTS and CDR2 YDEGEE. The CDR3 contains 15 residues. As DNA, the CDR3 is TGTGCCAGCAGCCCGGCCGTGAGCTCCTACAATGAGCAGTTCTTC. It translates to CASSPAVSSYNEQFF.

This clonotype was counted between two and nine times. The chain recombines TRBV12-3 or TRBV12-4 with TRBJ2-4, with D hard to call. CDR3 size: 19 residues. Trimming cost V 6 bases and J 3 bases, with 27 bases left between them. The CDR3 region has the DNA TGTGCCAGCAGCAGGTGGGCCGTACATAGTTTGGAAGTCAAAAACATTCAGTACTTC. Translation: CASSRWAVHSLEVKNIQYF.

This clonotype has a single count. The V call is TRBV20-1, the J call TRBJ2-5; TRBD2 might be the D (5 bases). V was clipped by 4 bases and J by 4 bases, with 19 bases between them. There are 15 residues in the CDR3. CDR1 is DFQATT, CDR2 SNEGSKA, per germline (reference sequence). CDR3 in amino acids: CSATPAGGGLETQYF. The CDR3 region has the DNA TGCAGTGCTACCCCGGCAGGAGGTGGCTTAGAGACCCAGTACTTC.

The sample holds a few counts of this clonotype. The rearrangement joins TRBV7-2 to TRBJ1-1; D unclear. Trimming took off 4 bases at V and 4 bases at J, with 7 bases between the two ends. This CDR3 contains 12 residues. Germline V gene lookup returns CDR1 SGHTA and CDR2 FQGNSA. This CDR3 is CASSYGRTEAFF. CDR3 sequence (DNA): TGTGCCAGCAGCTACGGACGCACTGAAGCTTTCTTT.

This sequence joins TRBV7-2 and TRBJ1-4, with a tentative D call TRBD1 (5 bases). The CDR3 is made up of 17 amino acids. The germline V gene encodes CDR1 SGHTA and CDR2 FQGNSA. V was pared by 2 bases and J by 14 bases, with 27 bases between. This CDR3 is CASSLNRPGKGSGGLFF. The CDR3 DNA is TGTGCCAGCAGCTTAAACAGGCCCGGCAAGGGTTCTGGTGGGCTGTTTTTT.

The rearrangement links TRBV2 to TRBJ2-1; TRBD2 matches at 9 bases. This CDR3 region has 15 residues. CDR1 is SNHLY, CDR2 FYNNEI, per germline. Unmatched junction bases numbered 8, after V lost 4 bases and J lost 7 bases. The CDR3 loop is CASSAGAGGRNEQFF. DNA of the CDR3: TGTGCCAGCAGTGCGGGAGCGGGAGGTCGGAATGAGCAGTTCTTC. The whole variable domain, filled in from reference TRBV2 and TRBJ2-1, reads EPEVTQTPSHQVTQMGQEVILRCVPISNHLYFYWYRQILGQKVEFLVSFYNNEISEKSEIFDDQFSVERPDGSNFTLKIRSTKLEDSAMYFCASSAGAGGRNEQFFGPGTRLTVL.

The V call is TRBV27, the J call TRBJ2-7, with TRBD2 matching over 13 bases. Germline V gives CDR1 MNHEY, CDR2 SMNVEV (reference sequence). The CDR3 sequence is 17 residues long. V was pared by 4 bases and J by 2 bases, with 8 bases of the junction left unmatched. CDR3 in amino acids: CASSSMTSGRTTYEQYF. In DNA, the CDR3 is TGTGCCAGCAGTTCCATGACTAGCGGGAGGACAACCTACGAGCAGTACTTC.

V is TRBV5-4 and J is TRBJ2-1; 10 bases align to TRBD2. Looked up from germline, CDR1 is SGHNT and CDR2 is YYREEE (reference sequence). The CDR3 sequence is 16 residues long. V shed 3 bases and J 0 bases; nucleotides not matched to a gene: 3. The CDR3 region is CASSWASGSSYNEQFF. CDR3 sequence (DNA): TGTGCCAGCAGCTGGGCTAGCGGGAGCTCCTACAATGAGCAGTTCTTC.

This clonotype was recorded at least ten times. The genes are TRBV6-6 and TRBJ1-2; D is uncertain. V gave up 0 bases and J gave up 2 bases, with 13 bases separating them. The CDR3 covers 16 residues. CDR1 and CDR2 (germline): MNHNY, SVGAGI (reference sequence). The DNA for the CDR3 is TGTGCCAGCAGTTACTCGAACCTGGCCGAGAACTATGGCTACACCTTC. It translates to CASSYSNLAENYGYTF.

In its sample, this clonotype was seen a few times. This chain links TRBV7-6 with TRBJ2-5, with 7 bases fitting TRBD1. CDR1 is SGHVS and CDR2 is FNYEAQ in the germline V gene. J was trimmed by 3 bases and V by 6 bases; bases with no gene match: 4. The CDR3 consists of 13 residues. The CDR3 DNA follows: TGTGCCAGCAGGTCAACAGGGGAAGAGACCCAGTACTTC. Its protein product is CASRSTGEETQYF.

The chain has TRBV7-2 and TRBJ2-1; D is possibly TRBD2 (6 bases). This CDR3 region has 11 residues. CDR1 is SGHTA, CDR2 FQGNSA, per germline. V was shortened by 5 bases and J by 10 bases, with 9 bases between the two germline ends. In DNA form, the CDR3 reads TGTGCCAGCAGCACCGGGGGAGAGCAGTTCTTC. Encoded protein: CASSTGGEQFF. Full variable domain (missing parts from reference TRBV7-2 and TRBJ2-1): GAGVSQSPSNKVTEKGKDVELRCDPISGHTALYWYRQSLGQGLEFLIYFQGNSAPDKSGLPSDRFSAERTGGSVSTLTIQRTQQEDSAVYLCASSTGGEQFFGPGTRLTVL.

The chain's CDR3 is CASSPAGGVRDNEQFF. The DNA for the CDR3 is TGCGCCAGCAGCCCGGCCGGGGGCGTAAGGGACAATGAGCAGTTCTTC. This chain uses TRBV5-1 with TRBJ2-1; D possibly matches TRBD1 or TRBD2 (6 bases each). V was trimmed by 4 bases and J by 5 bases, leaving 19 bases between them. CDR1 is SGHRS and CDR2 is YFSETQ in the germline V gene. The CDR3 is 16 amino acids.

This clonotype was counted only a few times. This chain uses TRBV10-2 with TRBJ2-1; weak D call: TRBD1 (5 bases). The CDR3 spans 11 residues. Trimming took off 8 bases at V and 9 bases at J, with 11 bases between the two ends. Germline CDR1 and CDR2: WSHSY and SAAADI. CDR3: CASGATGEQFF. Written as DNA, the CDR3 is TGCGCCAGCGGGGCGACGGGTGAGCAGTTCTTC.

The gene calls are TRBV12-3 or TRBV12-4 and TRBJ2-7, with D perhaps being TRBD1 or TRBD2 (5 bases each). Trimming shortened V by 5 bases and J by 3 bases, and 8 bases separated the two germline ends. The CDR3 spans 12 residues. The CDR3 sequence: CASSRDGYEQYF. The CDR3 DNA sequence: TGTGCCAGCAGTAGGGACGGCTACGAGCAGTACTTC.

The J gene is TRBJ1-2, the V gene TRBV20-1; 7 positions match TRBD1. The CDR3 contains 16 residues. Trimming cost V 0 bases and J 1 base; bases outside gene matches: 8. Looked up from germline, CDR1 is DFQATT and CDR2 is SNEGSKA (reference sequence). The CDR3 is CSARDSNRGSNYGYTF. The CDR3 DNA sequence: TGCAGTGCTAGAGATTCCAACAGGGGAAGTAACTATGGCTACACCTTC.

This chain connects TRBV5-1 to TRBJ2-3, with a weak D call TRBD2 (5 bases). CDR3 length: 14 amino acids. In germline, CDR1 is SGHRS, CDR2 YFSETQ. The CDR3 sequence is CASGRGMSTDTQYF. CDR3 nucleotides: TGCGCTTCCGGTCGGGGAATGAGCACAGATACGCAGTATTTT.

The chain joins TRBV2 to TRBJ2-5; D not resolved. The CDR3 has 12 residues. Germline V lookup: CDR1 SNHLY, CDR2 FYNNEI. Trimming shortened V by 6 bases and J by 7 bases, and 12 bases separated the two germline ends. The CDR3 region has the DNA TGTGCCAGCAGCTCCCGGTTCGGGACCCAGTACTTC. Translating gives CASSSRFGTQYF.

The J gene is TRBJ1-2, the V gene TRBV5-1, with a possible D match to TRBD1 (6 bases). This CDR3 is built from 15 residues. Trimming took off 0 bases at V and 2 bases at J, with 11 bases between the two ends. Germline V gene data show CDR1 as SGHRS and CDR2 as YFSETQ. The CDR3 nucleotides are TGCGCCAGCAGCTTGGGCCCAGGGGTGAACTATGGCTACACCTTC. It is translated as CASSLGPGVNYGYTF.

This clonotype was seen a handful of times. V is TRBV27 and J is TRBJ2-6, with unresolved D. The length of the CDR3 is 13 residues. V was trimmed by 5 bases and J by 2 bases, leaving 4 bases between them. Germline V lookup: CDR1 MNHEY, CDR2 SMNVEV (reference sequence). CDR3 DNA: TGTGCCAGCAGTGTGCCTGGGGCCAACGTCCTGACTTTC. It is translated as CASSVPGANVLTF.